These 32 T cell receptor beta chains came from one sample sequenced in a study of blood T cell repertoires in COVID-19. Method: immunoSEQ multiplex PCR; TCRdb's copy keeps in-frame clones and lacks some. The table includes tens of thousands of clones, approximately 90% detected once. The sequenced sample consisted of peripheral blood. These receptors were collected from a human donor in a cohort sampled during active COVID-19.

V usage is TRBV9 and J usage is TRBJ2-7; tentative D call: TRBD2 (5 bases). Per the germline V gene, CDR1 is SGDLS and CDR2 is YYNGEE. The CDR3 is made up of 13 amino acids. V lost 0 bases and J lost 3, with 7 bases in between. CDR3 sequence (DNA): TGTGCCAGCAGCGTAGAAGGGAGCTACGAGCAGTACTTC. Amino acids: CASSVEGSYEQYF.

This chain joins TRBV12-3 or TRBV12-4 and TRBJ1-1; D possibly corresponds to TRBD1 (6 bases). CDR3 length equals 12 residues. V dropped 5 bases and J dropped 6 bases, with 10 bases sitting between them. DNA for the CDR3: TGTGCCAGCAGTCAGGGGACCGCTGAAGCTTTCTTT. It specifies CASSQGTAEAFF.

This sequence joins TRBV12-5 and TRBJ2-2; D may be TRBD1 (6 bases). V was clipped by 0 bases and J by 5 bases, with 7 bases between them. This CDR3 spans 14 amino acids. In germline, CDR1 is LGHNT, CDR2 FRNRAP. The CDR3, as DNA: TGTGCTAGTGGTTTGGTAACAGGGACCGGGGAGCTGTTTTTT. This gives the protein CASGLVTGTGELFF.

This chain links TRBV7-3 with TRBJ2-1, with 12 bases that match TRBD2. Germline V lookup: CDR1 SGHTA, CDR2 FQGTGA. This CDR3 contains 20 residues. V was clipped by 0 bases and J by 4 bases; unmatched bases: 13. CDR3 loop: CASSLTPPDALAGGYNEQFF. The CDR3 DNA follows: TGTGCCAGCAGCTTAACCCCCCCCGACGCGCTAGCGGGGGGGTACAATGAGCAGTTCTTC.

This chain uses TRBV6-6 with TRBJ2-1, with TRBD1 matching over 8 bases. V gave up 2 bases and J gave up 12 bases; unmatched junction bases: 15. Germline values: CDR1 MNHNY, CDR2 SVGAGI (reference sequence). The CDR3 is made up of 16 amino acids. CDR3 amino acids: CASSYRDRWSKGGQFF. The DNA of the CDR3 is TGTGCCAGCAGTTACCGGGACAGGTGGAGTAAAGGCGGGCAGTTCTTC.

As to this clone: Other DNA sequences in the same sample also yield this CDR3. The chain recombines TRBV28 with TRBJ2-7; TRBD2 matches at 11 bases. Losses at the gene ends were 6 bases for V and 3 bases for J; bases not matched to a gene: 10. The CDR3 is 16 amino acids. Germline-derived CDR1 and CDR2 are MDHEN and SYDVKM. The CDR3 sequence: CASSRLTSGAGYEQYF. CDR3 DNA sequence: TGTGCCAGCAGCCGCCTGACTAGCGGGGCAGGCTACGAGCAGTACTTC.

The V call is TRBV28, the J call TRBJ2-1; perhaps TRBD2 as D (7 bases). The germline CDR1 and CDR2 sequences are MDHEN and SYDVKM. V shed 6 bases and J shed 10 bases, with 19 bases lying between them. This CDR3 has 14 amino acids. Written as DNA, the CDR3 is TGTGCCAGCAGCCCTGGGCGGGGGCGCTTAGAGCAGTTCTTC. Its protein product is CASSPGRGRLEQFF.

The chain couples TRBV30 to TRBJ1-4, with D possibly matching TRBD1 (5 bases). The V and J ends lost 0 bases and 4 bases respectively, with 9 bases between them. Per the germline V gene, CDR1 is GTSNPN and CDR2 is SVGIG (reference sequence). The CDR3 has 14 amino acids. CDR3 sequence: CAWSVRQGNEKLFF. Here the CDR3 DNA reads TGTGCCTGGAGTGTACGGCAGGGTAATGAAAAACTGTTTTTT.

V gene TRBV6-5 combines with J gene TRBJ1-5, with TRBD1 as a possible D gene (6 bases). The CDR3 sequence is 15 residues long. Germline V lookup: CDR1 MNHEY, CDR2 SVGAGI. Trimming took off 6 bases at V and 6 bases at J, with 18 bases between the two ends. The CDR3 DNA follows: TGTGCCAGCAGCCCCGCCGGGGGAGGGGGTCAGCCCCAGCATTTT. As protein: CASSPAGGGGQPQHF.

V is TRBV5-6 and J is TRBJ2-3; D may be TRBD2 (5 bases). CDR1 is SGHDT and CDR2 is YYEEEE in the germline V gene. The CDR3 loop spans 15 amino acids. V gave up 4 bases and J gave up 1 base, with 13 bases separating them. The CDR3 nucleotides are TGTGCCAGCAGCCCGGGAATGTTGGGCACAGATACGCAGTATTTT. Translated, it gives CASSPGMLGTDTQYF.

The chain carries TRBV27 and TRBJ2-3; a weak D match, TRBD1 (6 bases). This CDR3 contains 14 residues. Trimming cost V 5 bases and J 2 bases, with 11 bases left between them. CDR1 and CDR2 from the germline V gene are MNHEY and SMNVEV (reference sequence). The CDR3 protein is CASSPRDITDTQYF. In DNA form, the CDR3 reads TGTGCCAGCAGTCCACGGGACATCACAGATACGCAGTATTTT.

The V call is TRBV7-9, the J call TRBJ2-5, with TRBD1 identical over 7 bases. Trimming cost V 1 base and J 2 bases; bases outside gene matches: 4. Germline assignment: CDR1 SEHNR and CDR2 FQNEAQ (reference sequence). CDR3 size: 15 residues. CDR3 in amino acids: CASSLVRDSQETQYF. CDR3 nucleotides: TGTGCCAGCAGCTTAGTTCGGGACAGTCAAGAGACCCAGTACTTC.

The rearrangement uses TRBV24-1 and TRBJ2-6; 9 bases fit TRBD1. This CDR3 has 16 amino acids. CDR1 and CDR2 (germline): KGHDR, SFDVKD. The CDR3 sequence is CASAGTGSSGANVLTF. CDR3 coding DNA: TGTGCTTCGGCCGGGACAGGGTCCTCTGGGGCCAACGTCCTGACTTTC.

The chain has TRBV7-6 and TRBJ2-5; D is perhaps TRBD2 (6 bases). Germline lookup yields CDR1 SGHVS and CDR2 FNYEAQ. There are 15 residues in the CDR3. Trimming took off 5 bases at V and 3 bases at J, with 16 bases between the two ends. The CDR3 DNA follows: TGTGCCAGCAGCCGTAATCAGGGAGGAGAAGAGACCCAGTACTTC. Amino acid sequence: CASSRNQGGEETQYF.

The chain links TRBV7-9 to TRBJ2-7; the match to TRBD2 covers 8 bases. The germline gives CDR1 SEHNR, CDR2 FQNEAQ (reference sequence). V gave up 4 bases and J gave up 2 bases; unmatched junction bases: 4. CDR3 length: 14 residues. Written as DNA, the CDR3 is TGTGCCAGCAGCTCGCCAGCGGGGGCCTACGAGCAGTACTTC. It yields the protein CASSSPAGAYEQYF.

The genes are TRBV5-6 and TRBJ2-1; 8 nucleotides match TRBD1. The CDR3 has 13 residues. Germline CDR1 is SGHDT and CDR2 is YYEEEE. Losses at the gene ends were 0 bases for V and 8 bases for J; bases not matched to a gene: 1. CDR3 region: CASSLGTGHEQFF. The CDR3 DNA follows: TGTGCCAGCAGCTTGGGGACAGGGCATGAGCAGTTCTTC.

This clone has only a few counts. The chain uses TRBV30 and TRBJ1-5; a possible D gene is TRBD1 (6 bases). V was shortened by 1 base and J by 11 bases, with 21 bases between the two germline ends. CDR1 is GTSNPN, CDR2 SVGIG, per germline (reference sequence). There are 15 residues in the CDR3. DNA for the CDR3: TGTGCCTGGAGTGGGAAGGACAGCCCTCCGGGGACCCAGCATTTT. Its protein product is CAWSGKDSPPGTQHF.

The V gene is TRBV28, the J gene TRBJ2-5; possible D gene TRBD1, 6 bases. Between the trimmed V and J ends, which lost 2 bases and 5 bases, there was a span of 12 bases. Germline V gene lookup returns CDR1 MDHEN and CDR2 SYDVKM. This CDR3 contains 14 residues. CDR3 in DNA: TGTGCCAGCAGTTTAACAGGGTGGGGGGAGACCCAGTACTTC. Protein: CASSLTGWGETQYF.

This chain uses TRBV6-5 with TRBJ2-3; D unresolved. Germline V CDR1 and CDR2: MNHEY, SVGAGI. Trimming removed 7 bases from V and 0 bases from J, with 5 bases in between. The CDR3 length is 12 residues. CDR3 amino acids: CASKSSTDTQYF. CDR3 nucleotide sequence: TGTGCCAGCAAATCTAGCACAGATACGCAGTATTTT.

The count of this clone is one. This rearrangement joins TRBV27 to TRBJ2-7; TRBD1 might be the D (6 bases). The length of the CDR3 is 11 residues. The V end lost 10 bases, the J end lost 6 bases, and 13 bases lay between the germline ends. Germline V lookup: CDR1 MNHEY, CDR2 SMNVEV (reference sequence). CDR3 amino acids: CATTDSFEQYF. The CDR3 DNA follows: TGTGCCACCACGGACAGTTTCGAGCAGTACTTC.

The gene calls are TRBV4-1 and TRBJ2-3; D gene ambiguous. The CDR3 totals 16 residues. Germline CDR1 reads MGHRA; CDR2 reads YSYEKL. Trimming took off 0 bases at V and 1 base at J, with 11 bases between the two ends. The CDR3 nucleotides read TGCGCCAGCAGCCAAGATCTCTCGGCGGGCACAGATACGCAGTATTTT. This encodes CASSQDLSAGTDTQYF.

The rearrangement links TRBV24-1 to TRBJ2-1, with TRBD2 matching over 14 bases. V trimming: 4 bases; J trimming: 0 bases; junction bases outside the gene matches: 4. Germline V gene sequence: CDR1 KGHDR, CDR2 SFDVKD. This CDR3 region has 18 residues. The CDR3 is CATSDQTSGGDSYNEQFF. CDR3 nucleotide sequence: TGTGCCACCAGTGACCAGACTAGCGGGGGGGACTCCTACAATGAGCAGTTCTTC.

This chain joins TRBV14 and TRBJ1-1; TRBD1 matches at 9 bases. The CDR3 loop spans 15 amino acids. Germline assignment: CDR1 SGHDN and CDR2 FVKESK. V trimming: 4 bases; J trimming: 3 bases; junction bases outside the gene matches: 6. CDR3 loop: CASSPYRGRYTEAFF. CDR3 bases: TGTGCCAGCAGCCCTTACAGGGGGCGATACACTGAAGCTTTCTTT.

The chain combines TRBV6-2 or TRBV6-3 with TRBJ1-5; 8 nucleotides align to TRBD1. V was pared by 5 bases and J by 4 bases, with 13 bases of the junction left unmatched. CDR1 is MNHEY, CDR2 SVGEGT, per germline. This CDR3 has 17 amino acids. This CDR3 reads CASSHLLTGDFNQPQHF. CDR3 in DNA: TGTGCCAGCAGTCACCTACTGACAGGGGACTTTAATCAGCCCCAGCATTTT.

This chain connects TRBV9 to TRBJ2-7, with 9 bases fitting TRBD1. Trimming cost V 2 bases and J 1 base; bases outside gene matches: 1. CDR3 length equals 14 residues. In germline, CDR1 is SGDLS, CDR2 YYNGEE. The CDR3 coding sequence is TGTGCCAGCAGCGTGACAGGGGGGTCCTACGAGCAGTACTTC. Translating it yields CASSVTGGSYEQYF.

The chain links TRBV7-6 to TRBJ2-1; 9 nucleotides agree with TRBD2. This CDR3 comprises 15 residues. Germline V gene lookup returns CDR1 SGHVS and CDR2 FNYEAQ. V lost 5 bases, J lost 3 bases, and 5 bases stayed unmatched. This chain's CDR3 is CASSRSGGHYNEQFF. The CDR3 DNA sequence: TGTGCCAGCAGCCGAAGCGGGGGGCACTACAATGAGCAGTTCTTC.

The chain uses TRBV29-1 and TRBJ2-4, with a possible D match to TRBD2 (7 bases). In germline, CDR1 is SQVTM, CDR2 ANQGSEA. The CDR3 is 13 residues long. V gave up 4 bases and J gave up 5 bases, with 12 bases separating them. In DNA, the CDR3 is TGCAGCGTTGTGGGGGGGCAGGAAAACATTCAGTACTTC. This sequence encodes CSVVGGQENIQYF.

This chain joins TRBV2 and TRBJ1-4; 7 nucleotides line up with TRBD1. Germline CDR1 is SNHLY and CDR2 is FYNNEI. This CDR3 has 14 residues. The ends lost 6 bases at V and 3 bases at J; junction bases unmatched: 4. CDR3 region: CASSEDRPNEKLFF. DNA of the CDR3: TGTGCCAGCAGCGAGGACAGGCCTAATGAAAAACTGTTTTTT.

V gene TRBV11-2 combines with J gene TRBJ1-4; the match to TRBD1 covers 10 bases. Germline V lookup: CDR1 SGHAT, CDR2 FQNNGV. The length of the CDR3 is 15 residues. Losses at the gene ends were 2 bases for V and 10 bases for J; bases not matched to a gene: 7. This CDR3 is CASSLMGTGEAKLFF. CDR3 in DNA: TGTGCCAGCAGCTTAATGGGGACAGGGGAGGCAAAACTGTTTTTT.

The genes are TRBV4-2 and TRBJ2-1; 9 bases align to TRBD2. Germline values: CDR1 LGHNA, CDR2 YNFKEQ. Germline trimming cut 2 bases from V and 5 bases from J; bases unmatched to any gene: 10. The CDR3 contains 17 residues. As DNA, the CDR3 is TGTGCCAGCAGCCAAATTGGTGGCGGGGGGGTTGACAATGAGCAGTTCTTC. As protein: CASSQIGGGGVDNEQFF.

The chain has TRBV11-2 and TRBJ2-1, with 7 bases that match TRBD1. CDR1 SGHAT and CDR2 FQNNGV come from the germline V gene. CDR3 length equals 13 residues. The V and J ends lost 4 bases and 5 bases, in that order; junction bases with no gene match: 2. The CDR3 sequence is CASSSDRDNEQFF. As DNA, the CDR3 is TGTGCCAGCAGCTCCGACAGGGACAATGAGCAGTTCTTC. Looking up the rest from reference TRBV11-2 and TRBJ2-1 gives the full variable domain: EAGVAQSPRYKIIEKRQSVAFWCNPISGHATLYWYQQILGQGPKLLIQFQNNGVVDDSQLPKDRFSAERLKGVDSTLKIQPAKLEDSAVYLCASSSDRDNEQFFGPGTRLTVL.

CDR3 residues: CASQPTGGYQPQHF. In nucleotides, the CDR3 is TGTGCCAGCCAACCGACAGGGGGCTATCAGCCCCAGCATTTT. The chain uses TRBV6-5 and TRBJ1-5; 10 nucleotides agree with TRBD1. This CDR3 region has 14 residues. Germline lookup yields CDR1 MNHEY and CDR2 SVGAGI. Unmatched junction bases numbered 6, after V lost 8 bases and J lost 5 bases.